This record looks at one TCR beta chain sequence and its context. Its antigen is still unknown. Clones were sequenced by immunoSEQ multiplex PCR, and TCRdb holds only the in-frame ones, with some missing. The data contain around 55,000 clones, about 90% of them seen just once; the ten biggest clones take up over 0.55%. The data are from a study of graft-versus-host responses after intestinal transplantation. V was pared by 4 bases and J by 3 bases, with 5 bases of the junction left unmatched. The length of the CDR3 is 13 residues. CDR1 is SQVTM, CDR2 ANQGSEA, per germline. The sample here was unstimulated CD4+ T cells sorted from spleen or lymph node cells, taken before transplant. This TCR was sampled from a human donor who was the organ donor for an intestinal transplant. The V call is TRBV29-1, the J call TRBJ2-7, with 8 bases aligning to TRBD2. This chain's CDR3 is CSVGGLGFYEQYF. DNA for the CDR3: TGCAGCGTTGGGGGACTAGGGTTCTACGAGCAGTACTTC.